Listed below are T cell receptor beta chains from one sample, sequenced in a study of vaccination and CD4 T cells after COVID-19. Each CDR3 protein gets one entry after TCRdb re-called the PCR reads with MiXCR. Of about 20,000 distinct CDR3 sequences in the sample, roughly two fifths are singletons; the top ten hold approximately 15%. These receptors lack a known antigen. The sequenced material came from CD4+ T cells from blood, cultured in vitro. The receptors here all came from a human donor who had recovered from COVID-19. Both conserved end residues are part of each CDR3. D genes are given only for firm matches. Clone size is stated in some rows and not others, as once, few, many or a class when expanded.

v_gene	d_gene	j_gene	abundance	CDR3aa	CDR3nt
TRBV15	TRBD1	TRBJ2-7	few	CATSRGMTGGAYEQYF	TGTGCCACCAGCAGAGGAATGACAGGGGGCGCCTACGAGCAGTACTTC
TRBV7-6	-	TRBJ2-7	-	CASSLSGPPAEQYF	TGTGCTAGCAGCTTATCCGGGCCCCCGGCGGAGCAGTACTTC
TRBV24-1	-	TRBJ2-2	once	CASQGGTNTGELFF	TGTGCCAGCCAGGGGGGGACGAACACCGGGGAGCTGTTTTTT
TRBV11-2	-	TRBJ1-2	few	CASSADRIVSGGYTF	TGTGCCAGCAGCGCAGACCGAATCGTCTCAGGTGGCTACACCTTC
TRBV11-3	-	TRBJ2-1	-	CASSLDRVGSYNEQFF	TGTGCCAGCAGCCTGGACCGCGTAGGTTCCTACAATGAGCAGTTCTTC
TRBV2	TRBD1	TRBJ2-7	few	CASSRQGVYEQYF	TGTGCCAGCAGTCGACAGGGAGTCTACGAGCAGTACTTC
TRBV30	-	TRBJ2-1	-	CAWSVSPGQFF	TGTGCCTGGAGTGTAAGTCCTGGGCAGTTCTTC
TRBV12-3/TRBV12-4	-	TRBJ2-1	-	CASSPGDQYNEQFF	TGTGCCAGCAGCCCCGGTGACCAGTACAATGAGCAGTTCTTC
TRBV5-5	-	TRBJ1-2	-	CASSSSQGYGYTF	TGTGCCAGCAGCTCCTCCCAGGGGTATGGCTACACCTTC
TRBV7-8	-	TRBJ2-4	-	CASSLERSLGVIQYF	TGTGCCAGCAGCTTAGAGAGGAGTCTCGGTGTCATTCAGTACTTC
TRBV6-5	TRBD1	TRBJ1-6	-	CASSSGQPNSPLHF	TGTGCCAGCAGTTCGGGACAGCCGAATTCACCCCTCCACTTT
TRBV7-9	-	TRBJ2-7	-	CASQTGGEEQYF	TGTGCCAGTCAAACGGGGGGCGAAGAGCAGTACTTC
TRBV28	-	TRBJ2-1	-	CASSAWEVRAYNEQFF	TGTGCCAGCAGCGCGTGGGAGGTGAGGGCCTACAATGAGCAGTTCTTC
TRBV28	TRBD2	TRBJ2-1	-	CASSLLGSGGYYNEQFF	TGTGCCAGCAGTTTACTAGGTAGCGGGGGTTACTACAATGAGCAGTTCTTC
TRBV6-2/TRBV6-3	TRBD1	TRBJ1-2	-	CASQSGTGARNTF	TGTGCCAGCCAGTCCGGGACAGGGGCGCGCAACACCTTC
TRBV28	-	TRBJ1-1	-	CASSTYRAATEAFF	TGTGCCAGCAGTACATACAGGGCGGCCACTGAAGCTTTCTTT
TRBV7-8	-	TRBJ1-3	-	CASSLGLPGNTIYF	TGTGCCAGCAGCTTAGGATTACCTGGAAACACCATATATTTT
TRBV5-1	TRBD2	TRBJ2-7	-	CASSLGLAEGGDEQYF	TGCGCCAGCAGCTTGGGACTAGCGGAAGGTGGCGACGAGCAGTACTTC
TRBV6-2/TRBV6-3	TRBD2	TRBJ2-5	-	CASSYPGLAGRGVVETQYF	TGTGCCAGCAGTTACCCGGGACTAGCGGGGAGAGGTGTTGTGGAGACCCAGTACTTC
TRBV2	-	TRBJ2-5	few	CASSGEREETQYF	TGTGCCAGCAGTGGGGAACGGGAGGAGACCCAGTACTTC
TRBV7-9	-	TRBJ1-6	-	CASLWGTTDNSPLHF	TGTGCCAGTCTGTGGGGGACAACGGATAATTCACCCCTCCACTTT
TRBV2	-	TRBJ1-3	-	CASSVEVRRNTIYF	TGTGCCAGCAGTGTTGAGGTCCGTCGAAACACCATATATTTT
TRBV19	-	TRBJ1-1	few	CASSMDPGNHLRQNTEAFF	TGTGCCAGTAGTATGGATCCAGGGAATCACCTTCGCCAGAACACTGAAGCTTTCTTT
TRBV19	-	TRBJ2-7	few	CASSANRVRPYEQYF	TGTGCCAGTAGTGCCAACAGGGTCAGGCCCTACGAGCAGTACTTC
TRBV24-1	-	TRBJ2-3	-	CATSDPSTDTQYF	TGTGCCACCAGTGATCCCTCCACAGATACGCAGTATTTT
TRBV30	-	TRBJ2-4	-	CAWSQGTIQYF	TGTGCCTGGAGTCAGGGGACCATTCAGTACTTC
TRBV18	TRBD1	TRBJ1-2	-	CASSQGQVTNYGYTF	TGTGCCAGCTCACAAGGACAGGTTACTAACTATGGCTACACCTTC
TRBV29-1	TRBD1	TRBJ2-3	-	CSVEGQSSSTDTQYF	TGCAGCGTTGAGGGACAGAGTTCTAGCACAGATACGCAGTATTTT
TRBV21-1	-	TRBJ2-1	-	CATPRDPHRGEQFF	TGTGCCACACCCCGGGACCCCCACCGCGGTGAGCAGTTCTTC
TRBV7-9	-	TRBJ2-1	-	CASEGGFF	TGTGCCAGCGAGGGGGGCTTCTTC
TRBV14	-	TRBJ2-7	-	CASGNYEQYF	TGTGCCAGCGGAAACTACGAGCAGTACTTC
TRBV20-1	-	TRBJ2-5	-	CSARLRGHSQETQYF	TGCAGTGCTAGACTTCGAGGGCACAGCCAAGAGACCCAGTACTTC
TRBV2	-	TRBJ2-7	-	CASRGWGYEQYF	TGTGCCAGCAGGGGATGGGGATACGAGCAGTACTTC
TRBV18	-	TRBJ2-5	-	CASSQTSVYFCAISRAGGKETQYF	-
TRBV11-2	TRBD1	TRBJ2-7	-	CASSSFLGSTGDPYEQYF	TGTGCCAGCAGCTCCTTTCTAGGTTCGACAGGGGACCCCTACGAGCAGTACTTC
TRBV5-1	TRBD1	TRBJ1-5	-	CASSPGGRNQPQHF	TGCGCCAGCAGCCCAGGGGGCCGAAATCAGCCCCAGCATTTT
TRBV6-1	-	TRBJ1-2	-	CASTERGGYTF	TGTGCCAGCACCGAGCGGGGTGGCTACACCTTC
TRBV5-1	TRBD1	TRBJ1-2	-	CASSSQGARYGYTF	TGCGCCAGCAGCTCACAGGGGGCGCGATATGGCTACACCTTC